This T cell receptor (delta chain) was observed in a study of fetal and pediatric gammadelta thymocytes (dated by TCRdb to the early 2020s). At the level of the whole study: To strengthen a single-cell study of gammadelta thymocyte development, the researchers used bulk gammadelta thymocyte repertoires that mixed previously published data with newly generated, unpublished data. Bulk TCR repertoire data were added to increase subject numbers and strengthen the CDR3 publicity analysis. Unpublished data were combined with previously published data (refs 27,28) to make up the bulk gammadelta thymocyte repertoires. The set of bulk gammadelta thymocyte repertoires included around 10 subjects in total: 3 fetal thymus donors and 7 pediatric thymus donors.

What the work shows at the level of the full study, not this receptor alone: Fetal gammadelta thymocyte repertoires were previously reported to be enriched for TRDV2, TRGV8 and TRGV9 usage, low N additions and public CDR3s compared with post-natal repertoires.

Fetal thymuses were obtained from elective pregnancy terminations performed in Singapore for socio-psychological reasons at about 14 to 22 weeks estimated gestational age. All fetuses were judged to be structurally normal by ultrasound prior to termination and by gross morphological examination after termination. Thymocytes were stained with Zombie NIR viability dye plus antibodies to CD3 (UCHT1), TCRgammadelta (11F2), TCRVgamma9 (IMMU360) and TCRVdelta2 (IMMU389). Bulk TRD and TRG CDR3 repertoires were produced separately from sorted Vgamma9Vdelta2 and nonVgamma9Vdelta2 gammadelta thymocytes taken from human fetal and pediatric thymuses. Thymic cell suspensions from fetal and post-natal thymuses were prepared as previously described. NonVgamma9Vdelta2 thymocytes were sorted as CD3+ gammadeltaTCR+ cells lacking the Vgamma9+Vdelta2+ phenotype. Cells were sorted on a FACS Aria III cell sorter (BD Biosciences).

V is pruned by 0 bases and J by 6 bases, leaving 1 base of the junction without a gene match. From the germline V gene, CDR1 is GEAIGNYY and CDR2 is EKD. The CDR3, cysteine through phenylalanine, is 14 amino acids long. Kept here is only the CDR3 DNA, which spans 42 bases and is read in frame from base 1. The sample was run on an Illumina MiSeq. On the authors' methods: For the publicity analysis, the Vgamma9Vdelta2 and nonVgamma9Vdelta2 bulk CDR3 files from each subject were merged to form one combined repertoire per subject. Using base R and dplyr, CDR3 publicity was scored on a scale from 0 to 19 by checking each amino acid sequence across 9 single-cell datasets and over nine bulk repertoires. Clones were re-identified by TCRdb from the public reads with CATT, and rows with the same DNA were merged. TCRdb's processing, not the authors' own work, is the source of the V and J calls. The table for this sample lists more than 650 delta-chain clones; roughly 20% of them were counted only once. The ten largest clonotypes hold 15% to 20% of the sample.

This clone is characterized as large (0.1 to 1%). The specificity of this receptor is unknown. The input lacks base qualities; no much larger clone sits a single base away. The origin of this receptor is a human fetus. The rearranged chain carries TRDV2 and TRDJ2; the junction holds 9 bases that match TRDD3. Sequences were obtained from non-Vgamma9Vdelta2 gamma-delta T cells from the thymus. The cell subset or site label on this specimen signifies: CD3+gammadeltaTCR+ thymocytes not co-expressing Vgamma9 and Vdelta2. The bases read TGTGCCTGTGACACCGGGGATACGCCAGCACAACTCTTCTTT. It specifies CACDTGDTPAQLFF.